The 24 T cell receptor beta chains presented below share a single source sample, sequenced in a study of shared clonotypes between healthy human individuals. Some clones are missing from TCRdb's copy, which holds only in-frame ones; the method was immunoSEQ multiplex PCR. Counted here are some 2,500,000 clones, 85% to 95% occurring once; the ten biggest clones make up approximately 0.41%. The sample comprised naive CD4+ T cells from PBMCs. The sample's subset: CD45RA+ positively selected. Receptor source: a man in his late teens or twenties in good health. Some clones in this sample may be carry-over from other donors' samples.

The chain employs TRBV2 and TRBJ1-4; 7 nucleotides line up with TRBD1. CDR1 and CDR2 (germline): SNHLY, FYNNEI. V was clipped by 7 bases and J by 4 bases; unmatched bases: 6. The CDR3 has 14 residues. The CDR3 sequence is CASMRGQSNEKLFF. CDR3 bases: TGTGCCAGCATGAGGGGACAGAGTAATGAAAAACTGTTTTTT.

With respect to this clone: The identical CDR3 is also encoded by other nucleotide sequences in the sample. This chain's CDR3 is CASSYRTGYGYTF. As DNA, the CDR3 is TGTGCCAGCAGTTACAGGACAGGGTACGGCTACACCTTC. The chain has TRBV6-5 and TRBJ1-2; 8 positions match TRBD1. CDR1 and CDR2 (germline): MNHEY, SVGAGI. The V and J ends lost 2 bases and 8 bases, in that order; junction bases with no gene match: 4. CDR3 length: 13 residues.

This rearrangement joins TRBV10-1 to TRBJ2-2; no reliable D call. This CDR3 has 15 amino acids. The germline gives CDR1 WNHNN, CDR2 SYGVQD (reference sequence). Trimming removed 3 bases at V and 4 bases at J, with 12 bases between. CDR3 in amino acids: CASSEGSARTGELFF. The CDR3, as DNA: TGCGCCAGCAGTGAAGGGTCAGCCCGCACCGGGGAGCTGTTTTTT.

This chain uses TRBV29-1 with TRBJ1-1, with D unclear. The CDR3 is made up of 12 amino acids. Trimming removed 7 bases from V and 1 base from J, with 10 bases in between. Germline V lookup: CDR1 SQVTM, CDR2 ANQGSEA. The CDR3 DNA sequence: TGCAGCGCTACGGACGGGAACACTGAAGCTTTCTTT. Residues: CSATDGNTEAFF.

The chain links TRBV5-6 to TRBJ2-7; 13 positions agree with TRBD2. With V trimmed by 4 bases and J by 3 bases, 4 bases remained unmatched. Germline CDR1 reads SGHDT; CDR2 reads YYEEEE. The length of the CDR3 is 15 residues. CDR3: CASSRTSGGYYEQYF. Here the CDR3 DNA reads TGTGCCAGCAGCCGGACTAGCGGGGGATACTACGAGCAGTACTTC.

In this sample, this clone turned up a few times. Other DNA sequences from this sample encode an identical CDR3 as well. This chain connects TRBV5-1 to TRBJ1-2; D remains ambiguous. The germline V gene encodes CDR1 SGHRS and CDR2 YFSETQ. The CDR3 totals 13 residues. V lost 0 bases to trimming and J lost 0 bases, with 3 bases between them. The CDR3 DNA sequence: TGCGCCAGCAGCTTGGGTACTAACTATGGCTACACCTTC. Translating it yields CASSLGTNYGYTF.

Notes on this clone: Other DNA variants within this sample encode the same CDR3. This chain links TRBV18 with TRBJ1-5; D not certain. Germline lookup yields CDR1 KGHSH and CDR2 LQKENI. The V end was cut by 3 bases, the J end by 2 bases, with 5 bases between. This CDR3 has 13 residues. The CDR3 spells CASSPSGNQPQHF. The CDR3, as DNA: TGTGCCAGCTCACCCTCAGGCAATCAGCCCCAGCATTTT.

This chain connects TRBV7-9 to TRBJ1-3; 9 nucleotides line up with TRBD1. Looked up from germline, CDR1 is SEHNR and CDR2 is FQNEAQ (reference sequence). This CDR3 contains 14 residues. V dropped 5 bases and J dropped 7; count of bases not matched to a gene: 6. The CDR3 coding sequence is TGTGCCAGCAGCCCACCCGGGACAGGGAACACCATATATTTT. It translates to CASSPPGTGNTIYF.

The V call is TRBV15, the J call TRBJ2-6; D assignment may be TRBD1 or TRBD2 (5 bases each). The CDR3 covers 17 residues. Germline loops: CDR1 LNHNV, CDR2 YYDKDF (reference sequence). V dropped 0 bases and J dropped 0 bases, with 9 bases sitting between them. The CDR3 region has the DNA TGTGCCACCAGCAGAGATCCGAGGGGCTCTGGGGCCAACGTCCTGACTTTC. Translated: CATSRDPRGSGANVLTF.

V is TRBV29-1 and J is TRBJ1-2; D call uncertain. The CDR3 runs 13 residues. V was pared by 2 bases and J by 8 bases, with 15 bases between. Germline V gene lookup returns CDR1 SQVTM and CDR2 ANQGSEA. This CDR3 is CSVELPSRSGYTF. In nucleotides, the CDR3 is TGCAGCGTTGAACTCCCGAGCCGGTCCGGCTACACCTTC.

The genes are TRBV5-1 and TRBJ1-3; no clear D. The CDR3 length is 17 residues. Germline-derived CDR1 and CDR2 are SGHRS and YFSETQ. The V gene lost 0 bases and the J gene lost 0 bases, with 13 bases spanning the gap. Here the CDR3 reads CASSLGKVPPSGNTIYF. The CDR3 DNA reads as TGCGCCAGCAGCTTGGGGAAGGTTCCCCCCTCTGGAAACACCATATATTTT. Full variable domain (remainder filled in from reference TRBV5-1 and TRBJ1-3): KAGVTQTPRYLIKTRGQQVTLSCSPISGHRSVSWYQQTPGQGLQFLFEYFSETQRNKGNFPGRFSGRQFSNSRSEMNVSTLELGDSALYLCASSLGKVPPSGNTIYFGEGSWLTVV.

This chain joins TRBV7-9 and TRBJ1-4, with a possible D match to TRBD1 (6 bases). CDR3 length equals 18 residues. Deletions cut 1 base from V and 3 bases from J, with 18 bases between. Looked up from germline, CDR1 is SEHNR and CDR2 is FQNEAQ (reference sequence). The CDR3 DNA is TGTGCCAGCAGCTTAGGCTCTGGGAGCCCAGGGGCTAATGAAAAACTGTTTTTT. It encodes CASSLGSGSPGANEKLFF.

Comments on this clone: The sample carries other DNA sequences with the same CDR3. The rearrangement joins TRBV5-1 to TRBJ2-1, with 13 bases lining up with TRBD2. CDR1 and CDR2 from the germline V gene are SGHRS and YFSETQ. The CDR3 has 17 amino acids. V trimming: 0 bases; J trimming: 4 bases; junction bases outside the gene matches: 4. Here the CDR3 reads CASSLGLAGGTYNEQFF. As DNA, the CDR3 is TGCGCCAGCAGCTTGGGACTAGCGGGAGGTACATACAATGAGCAGTTCTTC. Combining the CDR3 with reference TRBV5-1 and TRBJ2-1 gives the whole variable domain KAGVTQTPRYLIKTRGQQVTLSCSPISGHRSVSWYQQTPGQGLQFLFEYFSETQRNKGNFPGRFSGRQFSNSRSEMNVSTLELGDSALYLCASSLGLAGGTYNEQFFGPGTRLTVL.

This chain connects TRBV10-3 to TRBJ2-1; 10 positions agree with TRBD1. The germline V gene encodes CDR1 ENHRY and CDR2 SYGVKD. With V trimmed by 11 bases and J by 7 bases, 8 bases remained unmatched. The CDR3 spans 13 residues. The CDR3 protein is CALGTGVMNEQFF. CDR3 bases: TGTGCCCTTGGGACAGGGGTAATGAATGAGCAGTTCTTC.

In DNA form, the CDR3 reads TGCAGCGTTGTTCTTTTCGCAAGGGGGGGCACTGAAGCTTTCTTT. Protein sequence: CSVVLFARGGTEAFF. This chain links TRBV29-1 with TRBJ1-1; weak D call: TRBD1 (6 bases). The CDR3 spans 15 residues. Germline CDR1 reads SQVTM; CDR2 reads ANQGSEA. The V gene lost 4 bases and the J gene lost 4 bases, with 19 bases spanning the gap.

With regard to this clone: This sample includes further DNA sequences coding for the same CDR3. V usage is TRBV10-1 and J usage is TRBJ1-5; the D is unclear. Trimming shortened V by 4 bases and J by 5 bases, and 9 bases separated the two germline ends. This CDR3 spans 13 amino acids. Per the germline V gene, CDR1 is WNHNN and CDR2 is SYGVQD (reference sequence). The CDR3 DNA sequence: TGCGCCAGCAGTGGGGCACTTGATCAGCCCCAGCATTTT. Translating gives CASSGALDQPQHF.

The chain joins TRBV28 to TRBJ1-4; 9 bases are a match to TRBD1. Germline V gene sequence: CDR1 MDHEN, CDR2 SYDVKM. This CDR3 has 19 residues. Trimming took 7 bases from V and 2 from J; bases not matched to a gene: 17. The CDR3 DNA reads TGTGCCAGCACTACCGGAGGGACAGGGCCTTTCAGGACTAATGAAAAACTGTTTTTT. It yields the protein CASTTGGTGPFRTNEKLFF.

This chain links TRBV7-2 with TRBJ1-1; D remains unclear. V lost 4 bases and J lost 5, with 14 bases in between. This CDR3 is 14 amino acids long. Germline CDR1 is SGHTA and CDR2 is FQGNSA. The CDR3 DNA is TGTGCCAGCAGCTCTAATGCCTGGCATACTGAAGCTTTCTTT. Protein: CASSSNAWHTEAFF.

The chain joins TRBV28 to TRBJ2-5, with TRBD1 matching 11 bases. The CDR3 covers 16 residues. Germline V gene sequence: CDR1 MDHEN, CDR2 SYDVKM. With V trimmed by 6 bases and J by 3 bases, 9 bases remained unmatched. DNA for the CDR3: TGTGCCAGCAGGGAGGTGTTGGGACAGGGGGAAGAGACCCAGTACTTC. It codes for CASREVLGQGEETQYF.

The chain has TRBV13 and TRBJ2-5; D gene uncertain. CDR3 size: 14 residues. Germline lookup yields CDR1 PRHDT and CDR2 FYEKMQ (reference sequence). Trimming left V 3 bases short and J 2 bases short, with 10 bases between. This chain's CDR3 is CASSLTRNQETQYF. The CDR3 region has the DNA TGTGCCAGCAGCTTGACTCGGAATCAAGAGACCCAGTACTTC.

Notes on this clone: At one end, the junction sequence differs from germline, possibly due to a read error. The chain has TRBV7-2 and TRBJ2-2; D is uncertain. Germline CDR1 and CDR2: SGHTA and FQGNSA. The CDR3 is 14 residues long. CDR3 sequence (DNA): TGTGCCAGCAGCTTACTCTGGAACATCGGGGAGCTGTTTTTT. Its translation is CASSLLWNIGELFF. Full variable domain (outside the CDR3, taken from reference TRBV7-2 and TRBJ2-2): GAGVSQSPSNKVTEKGKDVELRCDPISGHTALYWYRQSLGQGLEFLIYFQGNSAPDKSGLPSDRFSAERTGGSVSTLTIQRTQQEDSAVYLCASSLLWNIGELFFGEGSRLTVL.

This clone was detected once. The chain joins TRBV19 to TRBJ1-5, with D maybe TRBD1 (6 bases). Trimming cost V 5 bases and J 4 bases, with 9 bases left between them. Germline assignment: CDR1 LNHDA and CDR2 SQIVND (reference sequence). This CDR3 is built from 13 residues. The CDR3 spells CASSADSNQPQHF. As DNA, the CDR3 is TGTGCCAGTAGTGCGGACAGTAATCAGCCCCAGCATTTT. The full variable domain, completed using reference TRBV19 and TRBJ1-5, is DGGITQSPKYLFRKEGQNVTLSCEQNLNHDAMYWYRQDPGQGLRLIYYSQIVNDFQKGDIAEGYSVSREKKESFPLTVTSAQKNPTAFYLCASSADSNQPQHFGDGTRLSIL.

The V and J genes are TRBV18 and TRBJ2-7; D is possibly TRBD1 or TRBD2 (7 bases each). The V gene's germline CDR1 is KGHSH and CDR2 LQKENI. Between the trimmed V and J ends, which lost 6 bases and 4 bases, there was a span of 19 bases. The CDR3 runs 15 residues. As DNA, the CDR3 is TGTGCCAGCTCGACTCCGGGGGGACAGCTTTACGAGCAGTACTTC. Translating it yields CASSTPGGQLYEQYF.

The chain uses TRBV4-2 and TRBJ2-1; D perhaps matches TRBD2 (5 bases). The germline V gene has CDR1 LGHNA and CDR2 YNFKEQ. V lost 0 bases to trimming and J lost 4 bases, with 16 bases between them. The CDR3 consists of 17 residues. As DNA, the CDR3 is TGTGCCAGCAGCCAAGATCGGCTGCGGACTCCTTACAATGAGCAGTTCTTC. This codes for CASSQDRLRTPYNEQFF.